The 18 T cell receptor beta chains below come from one sample, sequenced in a study of cytomegalovirus exposure and HLA in healthy donors. PCR used 60 Vbeta primers and 13 Jbeta primers. Repertoires were generated with immunoSEQ multiplex PCR, while TCRdb's copy carries only in-frame clones and drops some. The sample yields more than 90,000 clones, about four fifths seen once. The sample consisted of PBMCs. These receptors came from a human donor in good health.

This clone was counted between two and nine times. This chain links TRBV5-4 with TRBJ1-5; a possible D gene is TRBD1 (5 bases). The ends were cut back, 0 bases at V and 5 bases at J, with 12 bases in the middle. Germline lookup yields CDR1 SGHNT and CDR2 YYREEE (reference sequence). This CDR3 is 15 amino acids long. The CDR3 loop reads CASSLDGGVDQPQHF. In nucleotides, the CDR3 is TGTGCCAGCAGCTTGGATGGGGGGGTTGATCAGCCCCAGCATTTT.

This clone was seen only a few times. V gene TRBV19 combines with J gene TRBJ1-5, with D tentatively TRBD1 (5 bases). The CDR3 spans 15 residues. Germline CDR1 reads LNHDA; CDR2 reads SQIVND (reference sequence). The V gene lost 6 bases and the J gene lost 4 bases, with 16 bases spanning the gap. The CDR3 nucleotides read TGTGCCAGTAGGGACACACCGACACTTAATCAGCCCCAGCATTTT. Protein product: CASRDTPTLNQPQHF.

The J gene is TRBJ2-1, the V gene TRBV2; possible D gene TRBD2, 6 bases. The CDR3 spans 11 residues. Germline V CDR1 and CDR2: SNHLY, FYNNEI. The germline V and J ends were trimmed by 6 bases and 14 bases, with 14 bases remaining between them. The CDR3, as DNA: TGTGCCAGCAGCATCCGGGACTCCGAGTTCTTC. Residues: CASSIRDSEFF. The full variable domain, completed using reference TRBV2 and TRBJ2-1, is EPEVTQTPSHQVTQMGQEVILRCVPISNHLYFYWYRQILGQKVEFLVSFYNNEISEKSEIFDDQFSVERPDGSNFTLKIRSTKLEDSAMYFCASSIRDSEFFGPGTRLTVL.

The rearrangement joins TRBV5-1 to TRBJ1-1, with TRBD1 identical over 8 bases. Germline V gene data show CDR1 as SGHRS and CDR2 as YFSETQ. This CDR3 is built from 15 residues. V shed 1 base, J shed 5 bases, and the junction held 7 bases outside the gene matches. CDR3 protein: CASSLSTGGATEAFF. The CDR3 region has the DNA TGCGCCAGCAGCTTGTCAACAGGGGGGGCGACTGAAGCTTTCTTT.

This chain uses TRBV4-3 with TRBJ2-5; 14 bases fit TRBD2. CDR1 is LGHNA and CDR2 is YSLEER in the germline V gene. Trimming at V came to 4 bases and at J to 4 bases, leaving 5 bases not matched to a gene. This CDR3 has 16 amino acids. CDR3 bases: TGCGCCAGCAGCCTCGGGACTAGCGGGAGCAGAGAGACCCAGTACTTC. Translating it yields CASSLGTSGSRETQYF.

This rearrangement joins TRBV19 to TRBJ2-5; 8 bases align to TRBD1. This CDR3 has 14 amino acids. Germline V CDR1 and CDR2: LNHDA, SQIVND (reference sequence). With V trimmed by 4 bases and J by 5 bases, 6 bases remained unmatched. The CDR3 sequence: CASSTRRDRETQYF. The CDR3 DNA follows: TGTGCCAGTAGTACTCGCCGGGACAGGGAGACCCAGTACTTC.

V usage is TRBV30 and J usage is TRBJ1-1, with D perhaps TRBD1 (6 bases). Germline-derived CDR1 and CDR2 are GTSNPN and SVGIG (reference sequence). V was shortened by 4 bases and J by 3 bases, with 15 bases between the two germline ends. The CDR3 is 14 residues long. In nucleotides, the CDR3 is TGTGCCTGGAATGGGGGGCGGGAGGACACTGAAGCTTTCTTT. This sequence encodes CAWNGGREDTEAFF.

The chain links TRBV6-5 to TRBJ1-4, with 7 bases aligning to TRBD1. CDR3 length: 14 residues. V gave up 5 bases and J gave up 8 bases; unmatched junction bases: 8. Germline V gene data show CDR1 as MNHEY and CDR2 as SVGAGI. DNA of the CDR3: TGTGCCAGCAGTACCCACAGGGGATGGGAAAAACTGTTTTTT. Translated, it gives CASSTHRGWEKLFF.

This clone was seen once. The CDR3 loop reads CASRREAVSTYEQYF. CDR3 sequence (DNA): TGTGCCAGCAGACGAGAGGCAGTCTCGACCTACGAGCAGTACTTC. The J gene is TRBJ2-7, the V gene TRBV7-8; no firm D call. The CDR3 extends over 15 amino acids. With 6 bases removed from V and 2 bases from J, the gap between germline ends came to 17 bases. The germline gives CDR1 SGHVS, CDR2 FQNEAQ.

This clone has only a few counts. V gene TRBV6-1 combines with J gene TRBJ1-6; the D is unclear. In germline, CDR1 is MNHNS, CDR2 SASEGT. The CDR3 runs 16 residues. Trimming removed 4 bases from V and 6 bases from J, with 16 bases in between. The CDR3 protein is CASSADLGGFNSPLHF. The CDR3 nucleotides are TGTGCCAGCAGTGCGGACCTAGGAGGGTTTAATTCACCCCTCCACTTT.

The chain combines TRBV27 with TRBJ1-5, with a possible D match to TRBD1 (6 bases). Per the germline V gene, CDR1 is MNHEY and CDR2 is SMNVEV (reference sequence). The CDR3 sequence is 13 residues long. V lost 5 bases and J lost 6, with 11 bases in between. The CDR3 protein is CASSGQGFQPQHF. The CDR3 nucleotides read TGTGCCAGCAGTGGGCAGGGGTTTCAGCCCCAGCATTTT.

The V and J genes are TRBV6-1 and TRBJ2-7; D is unresolved. The CDR3 contains 15 residues. Trimming stripped 4 bases from V and 2 bases from J, with 15 bases between. CDR1 is MNHNS and CDR2 is SASEGT in the germline V gene. CDR3 sequence reads: CASSAVNGAAYEQYF. In DNA, the CDR3 is TGTGCCAGCAGTGCCGTAAACGGAGCCGCCTACGAGCAGTACTTC.

The genes are TRBV9 and TRBJ2-7, with 9 bases that match TRBD2. CDR3 size: 14 residues. The V and J ends lost 3 bases and 1 base, in that order; junction bases with no gene match: 2. CDR1 is SGDLS and CDR2 is YYNGEE in the germline V gene. CDR3 amino acids: CASSETSGSYEQYF. The CDR3 bases are TGTGCCAGCAGCGAGACTAGCGGATCCTACGAGCAGTACTTC.

The V and J genes are TRBV19 and TRBJ2-7; 7 bases are shared with TRBD1. CDR1 is LNHDA and CDR2 is SQIVND in the germline V gene (reference sequence). The V and J ends lost 9 bases and 0 bases, in that order; junction bases with no gene match: 20. This CDR3 has 18 residues. The CDR3 spells CARGCRDSQIESSYEQYF. The CDR3 DNA reads as TGTGCCAGGGGGTGCCGGGACAGCCAAATAGAAAGCTCCTACGAGCAGTACTTC.

The chain has TRBV7-9 and TRBJ2-5; tentative D call: TRBD1 (6 bases). The CDR3 is 12 amino acids. Trimming left V 5 bases short and J 5 bases short, with 9 bases between. Germline CDR1 reads SEHNR; CDR2 reads FQNEAQ (reference sequence). The DNA for the CDR3 is TGTGCCAGCAGCCTCGACAGGGAGACCCAGTACTTC. Translated, it gives CASSLDRETQYF.

The chain uses TRBV29-1 and TRBJ1-5; D gene unclear. Between the trimmed V and J ends, which lost 4 bases and 6 bases, there was a span of 10 bases. Germline V lookup: CDR1 SQVTM, CDR2 ANQGSEA. This CDR3 has 12 residues. CDR3 sequence reads: CSVVEGGQPQHF. The CDR3 bases are TGCAGCGTTGTCGAGGGCGGTCAGCCCCAGCATTTT. The entire variable domain, with the rest obtained from reference TRBV29-1 and TRBJ1-5, is as follows: SAVISQKPSRDICQRGTSLTIQCQVDSQVTMMFWYRQQPGQSLTLIATANQGSEATYESGFVIDKFPISRPNLTFSTLTVSNMSPEDSSIYLCSVVEGGQPQHFGDGTRLSIL.

The chain links TRBV9 to TRBJ2-7; 12 bases are a match to TRBD2. The germline CDR1 and CDR2 sequences are SGDLS and YYNGEE. This CDR3 has 15 residues. Trimming removed 3 bases from V and 4 bases from J; junction bases left unmatched: 5. CDR3 nucleotides: TGTGCCAGCAGCGCGACTAGCGGGAGCATATACGAGCAGTACTTC. Translation gives CASSATSGSIYEQYF.

This chain joins TRBV7-2 and TRBJ2-7, with TRBD1 as a possible D gene (6 bases). Trimming removed 5 bases at V and 4 bases at J, with 18 bases between. Germline V gives CDR1 SGHTA, CDR2 FQGNSA. The length of the CDR3 is 15 residues. CDR3 loop: CASSTRQVTLYEQYF. The CDR3 DNA reads TGTGCCAGCAGCACCAGACAGGTAACCCTTTACGAGCAGTACTTC.